The clone carrying this T cell receptor beta chain was picked up a small number of times. CDR3 size: 14 residues. Germline assignment: CDR1 SNHLY and CDR2 FYNNEI. V lost 7 bases, J lost 7 bases, and 9 bases stayed unmatched. Either two negative PCRs, clearance, or symptom resolution qualified Cohort 3 donors as recovered. Using immunoSEQ multiplex PCR, the repertoire was profiled, and TCRdb retains in-frame clones only, with some absent. The data contain about 310,000 clones, 89% of them seen just once; the ten biggest clones take up about 5%. This sample is part of a study of blood T cell repertoires in COVID-19.

This clonotype originated in a man aged 55 to 69 who had recovered from COVID-19. The rearrangement links TRBV2 to TRBJ2-1; 8 bases fit TRBD2. Specimen: PBMCs or T cells enriched from blood (not recorded which). The CDR3 sequence: CASNTGRAGNEQFF. The CDR3 nucleotides read TGTGCCAGCAATACCGGGAGGGCCGGAAATGAGCAGTTCTTC.